Shown below are 8 T cell receptor beta chains from a single sample sequenced in a study of cytomegalovirus exposure and HLA in healthy donors. The PCR used 60 Vbeta and 13 Jbeta primers. Some clones are missing from TCRdb's copy, which holds only in-frame ones; the method was immunoSEQ multiplex PCR. Of some 140,000 clones in the sample, approximately 79% were seen once. Sequenced material: PBMCs. All receptors derive from a man younger than 30 in good health and CMV-seronegative.

The chain joins TRBV7-6 to TRBJ2-1; 9 bases map to TRBD2. Trimming at V came to 5 bases and at J to 7 bases, leaving 6 bases not matched to a gene. Germline V lookup: CDR1 SGHVS, CDR2 FNYEAQ. The CDR3 sequence is 14 residues long. The chain's CDR3 is CASSLVGLANEQFF. CDR3 bases: TGTGCCAGCAGCCTTGTTGGACTAGCGAATGAGCAGTTCTTC.

This clone has only a few counts. The chain has TRBV9 and TRBJ1-3; no clear D gene. The V and J ends lost 4 bases and 1 base respectively, with 9 bases between them. CDR1 is SGDLS, CDR2 YYNGEE, per germline. The CDR3 sequence is 14 residues long. The CDR3 DNA follows: TGTGCCAGCAGCCCCTCGTTATCTGGAAACACCATATATTTT. This codes for CASSPSLSGNTIYF.

The chain recombines TRBV7-9 with TRBJ1-5; 11 nucleotides align to TRBD1. The length of the CDR3 is 16 residues. CDR1 and CDR2 from the germline V gene are SEHNR and FQNEAQ (reference sequence). With 1 base clipped from V and 5 bases from J, the junction kept 4 bases outside the gene matches. CDR3 loop: CASSLGTGGSHQPQHF. Written as DNA, the CDR3 is TGTGCCAGCAGCTTAGGGACAGGGGGCTCGCATCAGCCCCAGCATTTT.

This chain joins TRBV7-2 and TRBJ2-5; 8 positions match TRBD2. The CDR3 loop spans 15 amino acids. Trimming cost V 2 bases and J 7 bases; bases outside gene matches: 9. Germline V gene sequence: CDR1 SGHTA, CDR2 FQGNSA. The CDR3: CASSLSPAGVGTQYF. Written as DNA, the CDR3 is TGTGCCAGCAGCTTAAGCCCAGCGGGGGTTGGGACCCAGTACTTC.

The chain is built from TRBV7-9 and TRBJ1-1; 9 bases align to TRBD1. J was trimmed by 3 bases and V by 6 bases; bases with no gene match: 5. CDR1 is SEHNR, CDR2 FQNEAQ, per germline (reference sequence). This CDR3 has 14 residues. This chain's CDR3 is CASRKRQGDTEAFF. The CDR3 DNA follows: TGTGCCAGCAGGAAACGACAGGGGGACACTGAAGCTTTCTTT. Together with reference TRBV7-9 and TRBJ1-1, the CDR3 gives the full variable domain: DTGVSQNPRHKITKRGQNVTFRCDPISEHNRLYWYRQTLGQGPEFLTYFQNEAQLEKSRLLSDRFSAERPKGSFSTLEIQRTEQGDSAMYLCASRKRQGDTEAFFGQGTRLTVV.

This chain joins TRBV2 and TRBJ1-6; 7 nucleotides line up with TRBD1. This CDR3 contains 16 residues. The V segment lost 3 bases and the J segment 7 bases; nucleotides outside the gene matches: 9. Per the germline V gene, CDR1 is SNHLY and CDR2 is FYNNEI. CDR3 loop: CASSETPGQRNSPLHF. The CDR3 DNA reads TGTGCCAGCAGTGAGACTCCGGGACAGCGCAATTCACCCCTCCACTTT.

This clone has just one count. The junction does not match germline at one end; this may be a read error. V is TRBV6-5 and J is TRBJ2-6; a weak D match, TRBD1 (5 bases). This CDR3 is built from 15 residues. The V gene's germline CDR1 is MNHEY and CDR2 SVGAGI. This CDR3 reads CASRLVRSGANVLTF. CDR3 nucleotides: TGTGCCAGCAGACTTGTACGATCTGGGGCCAACGTCTTGACTTTC.

The V gene is TRBV7-8, the J gene TRBJ2-7; no reliable D call. The V and J ends lost 4 bases and 2 bases respectively, with 9 bases between them. In germline, CDR1 is SGHVS, CDR2 FQNEAQ. The CDR3 has 13 residues. Here the CDR3 DNA reads TGTGCCAGCAGCTCTCACACAGCCTACGAGCAGTACTTC. This gives the protein CASSSHTAYEQYF.